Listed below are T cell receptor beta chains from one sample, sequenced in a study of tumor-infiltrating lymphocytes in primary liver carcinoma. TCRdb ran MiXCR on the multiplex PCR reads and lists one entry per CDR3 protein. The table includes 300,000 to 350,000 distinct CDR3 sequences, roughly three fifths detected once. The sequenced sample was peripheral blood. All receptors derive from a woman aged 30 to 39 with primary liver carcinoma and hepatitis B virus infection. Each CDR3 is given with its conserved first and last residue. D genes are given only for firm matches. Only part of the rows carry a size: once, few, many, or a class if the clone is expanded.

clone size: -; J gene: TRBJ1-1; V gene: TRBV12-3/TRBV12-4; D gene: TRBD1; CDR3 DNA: TGTGCCAGCAGTCCCGGGACAGGGGAAACTGAAGCTTTCTTT; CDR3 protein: CASSPGTGETEAFF
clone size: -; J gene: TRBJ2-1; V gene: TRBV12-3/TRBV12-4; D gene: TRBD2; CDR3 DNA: TGTGCCAGCACTTTAATCGCGGGAGGGGTTGAGCAGTTCTTC; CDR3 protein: CASTLIAGGVEQFF
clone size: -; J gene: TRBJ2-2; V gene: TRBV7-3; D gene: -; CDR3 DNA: TGTGCCAGCAGCTTAAGATTCACCGGGGAGCTGTTTTTT; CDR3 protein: CASSLRFTGELFF
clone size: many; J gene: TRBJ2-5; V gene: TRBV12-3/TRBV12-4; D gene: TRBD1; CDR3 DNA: TGTGCCAGCAGTTCTAGGGGGCTGGGAGAGACCCAGTACTTC; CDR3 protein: CASSSRGLGETQYF
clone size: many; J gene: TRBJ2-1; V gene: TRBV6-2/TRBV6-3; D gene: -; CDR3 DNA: TGTGCCAGCGCCAGGGTCCCCTACAATGAGCAGTTCTTC; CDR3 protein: CASARVPYNEQFF
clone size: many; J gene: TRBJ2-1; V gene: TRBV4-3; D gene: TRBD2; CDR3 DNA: TGCGCCAGCAGCCCACTCCCGCGGGAGTTAAATGAGCAGTTCTTC; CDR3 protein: CASSPLPRELNEQFF
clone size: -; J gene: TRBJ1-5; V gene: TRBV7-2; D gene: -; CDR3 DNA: TGTGCCAGCAGCTCGAGCAATCAGCCCCGGCATTTT; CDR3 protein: CASSSSNQPRHF
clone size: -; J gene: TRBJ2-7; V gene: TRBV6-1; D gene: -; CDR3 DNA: TGTGCCAGCAGTGAAGATTGGCCAGGGGACGTCCGCTACGAGCAGTACTTC; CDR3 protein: CASSEDWPGDVRYEQYF
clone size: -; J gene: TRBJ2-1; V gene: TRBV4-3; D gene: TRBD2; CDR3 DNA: TGTGCCAGCAGCTTGTTGGGACTAGCGGGAGGTAATGAGCAGCTCTTC; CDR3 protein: CASSLLGLAGGNEQLF
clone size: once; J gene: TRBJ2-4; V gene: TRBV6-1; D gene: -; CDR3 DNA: TGTGCCAGCAGTGACGGGCTGTACAATGAGCAGTACTTC; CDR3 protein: CASSDGLYNEQYF